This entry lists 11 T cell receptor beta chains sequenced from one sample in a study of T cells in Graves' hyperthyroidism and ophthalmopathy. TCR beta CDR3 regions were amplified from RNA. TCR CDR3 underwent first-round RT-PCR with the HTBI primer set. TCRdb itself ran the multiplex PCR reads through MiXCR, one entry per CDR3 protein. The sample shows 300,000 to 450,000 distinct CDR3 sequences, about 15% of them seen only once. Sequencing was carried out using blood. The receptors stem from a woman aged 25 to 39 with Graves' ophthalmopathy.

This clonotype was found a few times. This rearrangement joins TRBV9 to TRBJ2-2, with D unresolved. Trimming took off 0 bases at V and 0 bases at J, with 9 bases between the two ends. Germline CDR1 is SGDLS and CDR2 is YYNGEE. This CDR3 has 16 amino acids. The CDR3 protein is CASSVANSPNTGELFF. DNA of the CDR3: TGTGCCAGCAGCGTAGCGAATAGCCCGAACACCGGGGAGCTGTTTTTT.

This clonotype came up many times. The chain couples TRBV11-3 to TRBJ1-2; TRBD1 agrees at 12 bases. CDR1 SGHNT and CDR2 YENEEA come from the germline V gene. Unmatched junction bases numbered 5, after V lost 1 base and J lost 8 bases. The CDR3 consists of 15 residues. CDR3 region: CASSLGRDRGLGYTF. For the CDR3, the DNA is TGTGCCAGCAGCTTAGGGCGGGACAGGGGGCTCGGCTACACCTTC.

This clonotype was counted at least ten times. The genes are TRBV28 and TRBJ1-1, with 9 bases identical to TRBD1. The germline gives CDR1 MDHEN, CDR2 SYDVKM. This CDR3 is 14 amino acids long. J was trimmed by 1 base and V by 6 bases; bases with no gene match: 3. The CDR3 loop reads CASRGTGKNTEAFF. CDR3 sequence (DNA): TGTGCCAGCAGGGGGACAGGGAAGAACACTGAAGCTTTCTTT.

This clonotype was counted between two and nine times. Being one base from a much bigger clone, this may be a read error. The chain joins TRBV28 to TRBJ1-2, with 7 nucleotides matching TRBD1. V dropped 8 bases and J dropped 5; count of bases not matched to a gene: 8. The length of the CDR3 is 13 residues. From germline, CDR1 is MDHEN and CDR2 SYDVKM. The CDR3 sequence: CASGKTGDYGYTF. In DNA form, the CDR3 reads TGTGCCAGCGGTAAAACAGGGGATTATGGCTACACCTTC.

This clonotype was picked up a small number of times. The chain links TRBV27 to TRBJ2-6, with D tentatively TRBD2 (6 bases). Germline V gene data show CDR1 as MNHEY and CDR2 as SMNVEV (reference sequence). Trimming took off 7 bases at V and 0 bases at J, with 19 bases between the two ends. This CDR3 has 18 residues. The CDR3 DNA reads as TGTGCCAGCACGGGGGACGGTGAGGGTAGCTCTGGGGCCAACGTCCTGACTTTC. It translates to CASTGDGEGSSGANVLTF.

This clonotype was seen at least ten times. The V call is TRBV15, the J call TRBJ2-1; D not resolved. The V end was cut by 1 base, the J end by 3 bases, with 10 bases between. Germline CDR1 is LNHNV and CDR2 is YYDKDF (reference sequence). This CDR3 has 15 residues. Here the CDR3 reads CATSRVREGYNEQFF. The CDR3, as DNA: TGTGCCACCAGCAGAGTCCGAGAAGGCTACAATGAGCAGTTCTTC.

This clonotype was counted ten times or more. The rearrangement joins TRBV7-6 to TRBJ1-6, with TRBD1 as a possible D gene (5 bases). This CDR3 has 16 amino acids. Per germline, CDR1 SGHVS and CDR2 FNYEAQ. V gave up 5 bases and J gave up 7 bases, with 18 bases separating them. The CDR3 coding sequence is TGTGCCAGCAGCGAGGATCTCGAAGGGACCAATTCACCCCTCCACTTT. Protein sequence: CASSEDLEGTNSPLHF.

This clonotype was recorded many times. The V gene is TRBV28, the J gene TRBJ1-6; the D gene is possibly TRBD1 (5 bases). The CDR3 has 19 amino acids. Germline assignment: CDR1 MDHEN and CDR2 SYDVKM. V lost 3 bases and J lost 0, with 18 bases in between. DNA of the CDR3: TGTGCCAGCAGTTTGGTATGGGGCCACTTACGCTCCTATAATTCACCCCTCCACTTT. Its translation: CASSLVWGHLRSYNSPLHF.

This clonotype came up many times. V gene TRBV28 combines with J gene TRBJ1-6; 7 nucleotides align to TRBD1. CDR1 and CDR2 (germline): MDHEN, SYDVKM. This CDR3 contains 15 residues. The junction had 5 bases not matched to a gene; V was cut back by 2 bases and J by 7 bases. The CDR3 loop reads CASSLGGQKNSPLHF. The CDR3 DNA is TGTGCCAGCAGTTTAGGGGGACAGAAAAATTCACCCCTCCACTTT.

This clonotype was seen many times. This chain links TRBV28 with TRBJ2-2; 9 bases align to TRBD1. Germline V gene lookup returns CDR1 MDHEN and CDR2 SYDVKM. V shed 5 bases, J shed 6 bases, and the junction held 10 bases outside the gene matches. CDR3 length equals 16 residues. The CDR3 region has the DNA TGTGCCAGCAGTATACTAGGACAGGGGTTGTCCGGGGAGCTGTTTTTT. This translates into CASSILGQGLSGELFF.

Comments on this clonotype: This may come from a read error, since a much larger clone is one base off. CDR3 DNA sequence: TGTGCCAGCAGTATGGTGGTAGGTCAGCCCCAGCATTTT. It translates to CASSMVVGQPQHF. The chain couples TRBV5-5 to TRBJ1-5; D call uncertain. Germline CDR1 reads SGHKS; CDR2 reads YYEKEE (reference sequence). The CDR3 is 13 amino acids. The ends were cut back, 5 bases at V and 6 bases at J, with 12 bases in the middle.